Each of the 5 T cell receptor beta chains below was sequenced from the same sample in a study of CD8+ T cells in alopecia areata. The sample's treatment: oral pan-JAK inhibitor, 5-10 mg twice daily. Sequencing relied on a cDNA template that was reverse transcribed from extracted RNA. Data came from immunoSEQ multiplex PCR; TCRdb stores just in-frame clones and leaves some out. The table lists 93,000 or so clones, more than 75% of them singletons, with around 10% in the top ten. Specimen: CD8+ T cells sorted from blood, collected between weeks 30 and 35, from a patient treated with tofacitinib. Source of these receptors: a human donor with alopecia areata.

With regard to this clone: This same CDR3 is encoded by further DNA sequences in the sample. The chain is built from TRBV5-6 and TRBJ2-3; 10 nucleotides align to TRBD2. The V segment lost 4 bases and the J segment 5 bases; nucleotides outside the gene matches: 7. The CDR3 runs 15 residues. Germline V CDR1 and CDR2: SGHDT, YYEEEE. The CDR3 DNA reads TGTGCCAGCAGCCTCCTTACTAGCGGGAAAGATACGCAGTATTTT. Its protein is CASSLLTSGKDTQYF.

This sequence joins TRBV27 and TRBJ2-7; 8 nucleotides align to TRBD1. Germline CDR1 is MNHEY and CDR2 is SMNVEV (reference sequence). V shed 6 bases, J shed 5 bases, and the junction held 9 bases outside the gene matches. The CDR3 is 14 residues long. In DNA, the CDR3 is TGTGCCAGCAGCCGAGGGACAGGCGTGAACGAGCAGTACTTC. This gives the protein CASSRGTGVNEQYF.

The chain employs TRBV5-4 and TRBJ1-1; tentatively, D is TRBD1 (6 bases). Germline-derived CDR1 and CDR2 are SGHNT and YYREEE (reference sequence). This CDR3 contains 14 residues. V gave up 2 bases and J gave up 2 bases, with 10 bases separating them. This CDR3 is CASSFRGSNTEAFF. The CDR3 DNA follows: TGTGCCAGCAGCTTCAGGGGAAGTAACACTGAAGCTTTCTTT.

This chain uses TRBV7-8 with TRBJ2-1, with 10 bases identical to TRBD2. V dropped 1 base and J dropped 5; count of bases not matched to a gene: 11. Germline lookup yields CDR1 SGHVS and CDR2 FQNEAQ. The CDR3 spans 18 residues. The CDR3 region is CASSLEGYGLAVNNEQFF. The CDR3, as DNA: TGTGCCAGCAGCTTAGAGGGCTATGGACTAGCGGTTAACAATGAGCAGTTCTTC.

This CDR3 is CASSTGTGTGPNVLTF. CDR3 nucleotides: TGTGCCAGCAGCACAGGGACAGGGACTGGACCCAACGTCCTGACTTTC. The chain recombines TRBV7-6 with TRBJ2-6; 9 bases are shared with TRBD1. CDR3 size: 16 residues. Per germline, CDR1 SGHVS and CDR2 FNYEAQ. Trimming at V came to 5 bases and at J to 8 bases, leaving 10 bases not matched to a gene. The full variable domain, its missing parts supplied by reference TRBV7-6 and TRBJ2-6, is GAGVSQSPRYKVTKRGQDVALRCDPISGHVSLYWYRQALGQGPEFLTYFNYEAQQDKSGLPNDRFSAERPEGSISTLTIQRTEQRDSAMYRCASSTGTGTGPNVLTFGAGSRLTVL.